A single sample gave rise to the 25 T cell receptor beta chains below, sequenced in a study of regulatory T cells in long-lasting Graves disease listed by TCRdb under 2021. Receptors were amplified or captured by multiplex PCR. Sequencing used an Illumina HiSeq 4000. iRepertoire HTBI primers and Arm-PCR amplification of CDR3 regions were used to construct TCR beta libraries. TCRdb redid the processing of the public reads, applying fastp at Q25 and MiXCR, and retained in-frame beta chains. Under each unique CDR3 protein, matching rows form one entry showing the most common genes and DNA. The sample table holds 300,000 or so distinct CDR3 sequences, of which roughly 21% were seen once. In total, the top ten clones hold over 25% of the sample. The time point label for this specimen denotes: persistent/refractory GD, antithyroid drugs over 5 years with positive TRAb. RNA was extracted from PBMCs in TRIzol for both TCR sequencing and RNA sequencing.

Sequenced here: peripheral blood mononuclear cells (PBMCs), sampled when the disease was refractory, from a patient treated with antithyroid drugs. These receptors all come from a female donor with Graves disease.

The chain carries TRBV28 and TRBJ1-5, with no clear D. The V and J ends lost 10 bases and 2 bases respectively, with 18 bases between them. The CDR3 spans 15 residues. CDR1 is MDHEN, CDR2 SYDVKM, per germline. DNA of the CDR3: TGTGCCACCTGGCGGCCCCAAAGTGGCAATCAGCCCCAGCATTTT. Its translation is CATWRPQSGNQPQHF. The whole variable domain, filled in from reference TRBV28 and TRBJ1-5, reads DVKVTQSSRYLVKRTGEKVFLECVQDMDHENMFWYRQDPGLGLRLIYFSYDVKMKEKGDIPEGYSVSREKKERFSLILESASTNQTSMYLCATWRPQSGNQPQHFGDGTRLSIL.

This clonotype showed up just a few times. The V call is TRBV6-1, the J call TRBJ1-1; no clear D gene. Germline V lookup: CDR1 MNHNS, CDR2 SASEGT. The CDR3 totals 13 residues. V shed 6 bases and J shed 2 bases, with 10 bases lying between them. CDR3 region: CASRIRLNTEAFF. CDR3 DNA: TGTGCCAGCAGAATTAGGCTAAACACTGAAGCTTTCTTT.

This clonotype was observed at least ten times. The chain employs TRBV30 and TRBJ1-1; TRBD1 matches 7 bases. The CDR3 has 15 residues. Germline V gene lookup returns CDR1 GTSNPN and CDR2 SVGIG (reference sequence). V lost 4 bases to trimming and J lost 0 bases; unmatched junction nucleotides: 8. The CDR3 sequence is CAWTPQGSMNTEAFF. Here the CDR3 DNA reads TGTGCCTGGACCCCACAGGGGTCGATGAACACTGAAGCTTTCTTT.

This clonotype has ten or more counts. V is TRBV29-1 and J is TRBJ1-2; D is perhaps TRBD1 (5 bases). Germline loops: CDR1 SQVTM, CDR2 ANQGSEA. This CDR3 is 11 amino acids long. Here the CDR3 reads CITSGGYGYTF. CDR3 in DNA: TGCATCACATCGGGGGGTTATGGCTACACCTTC.

Many counts were recorded for this clonotype. The chain combines TRBV20-1 with TRBJ2-7; 7 positions match TRBD1. The germline gives CDR1 DFQATT, CDR2 SNEGSKA (reference sequence). With V trimmed by 5 bases and J by 1 base, 2 bases remained unmatched. This CDR3 has 12 amino acids. Here the CDR3 DNA reads TGCAGTGCTCGGGACAGTTCCTACGAGCAGTACTTC. Protein product: CSARDSSYEQYF.

The rearrangement joins TRBV29-1 to TRBJ1-1; no clear D gene. This CDR3 spans 12 amino acids. In germline, CDR1 is SQVTM, CDR2 ANQGSEA. CDR3 DNA: TGCAGTTCCGACGGGCAGGACACTGAAGCTTTCTTT. Its protein product is CSSDGQDTEAFF.

The J gene is TRBJ2-3, the V gene TRBV5-5; 8 positions match TRBD2. This CDR3 is 15 amino acids long. After removal of 0 bases from V and 4 bases from J, the junction contained 4 bases not matched to a gene. Germline-derived CDR1 and CDR2 are SGHKS and YYEKEE (reference sequence). For the CDR3, the DNA is TGTGCCAGCAGCTTGGACGGGAGGGCCCCAGATACGCAGTATTTT. Amino acids: CASSLDGRAPDTQYF.

Ten or more counts support this clonotype. This chain links TRBV7-8 with TRBJ2-7; no reliable D call. This CDR3 is 13 amino acids long. The germline V and J ends were trimmed by 5 bases and 4 bases, with 12 bases remaining between them. Germline-derived CDR1 and CDR2 are SGHVS and FQNEAQ. CDR3: CASSPGRLYEQYF. The DNA for the CDR3 is TGTGCCAGCAGCCCCGGCAGGTTGTACGAGCAGTACTTC.

This clonotype was recorded at least ten times. The V and J genes are TRBV2 and TRBJ1-4; the match to TRBD1 covers 10 bases. Germline V gives CDR1 SNHLY, CDR2 FYNNEI. There are 17 residues in the CDR3. After removal of 4 bases from V and 8 bases from J, the junction contained 13 bases not matched to a gene. The CDR3 sequence: CASSGRDRGPLWEKLFF. The DNA of the CDR3 is TGTGCCAGCAGTGGGCGCGACAGGGGGCCTTTATGGGAAAAACTGTTTTTT.

This clonotype was counted only a few times. J is TRBJ1-2 and V is TRBV9; D is uncertain. In germline, CDR1 is SGDLS, CDR2 YYNGEE. This CDR3 has 12 residues. V shed 4 bases and J shed 5 bases, with 9 bases lying between them. The CDR3: CASSNALYGYTF. CDR3 DNA: TGTGCCAGCAGCAATGCCTTATATGGCTACACCTTC.

V gene TRBV20-1 combines with J gene TRBJ2-4; 7 nucleotides agree with TRBD1. Per the germline V gene, CDR1 is DFQATT and CDR2 is SNEGSKA (reference sequence). This CDR3 has 13 residues. CDR3 bases: TGCGGGACAGCTCGTCTAGCCAAAAACATTCAGTACTTC. Translated, it gives CGTARLAKNIQYF.

This clonotype has a count of ten or more. The chain employs TRBV6-5 and TRBJ1-1, with D tentatively TRBD1 (5 bases). The V gene's germline CDR1 is MNHEY and CDR2 SVGAGI. V shed 1 base and J shed 3 bases, with 9 bases lying between them. This CDR3 region has 14 residues. This chain's CDR3 is CASSYYSGHTEAFF. DNA of the CDR3: TGTGCCAGCAGTTACTACTCGGGGCACACTGAAGCTTTCTTT.

This clonotype was seen many times. This chain links TRBV4-3 with TRBJ1-1; a weak D match, TRBD1 (5 bases). The germline gives CDR1 LGHNA, CDR2 YSLEER. Trimming pared 2 bases from V and 8 bases from J, leaving 15 bases between. This CDR3 has 14 residues. This CDR3 is CASSQNSGTQEAFF. The DNA of the CDR3 is TGCGCCAGCAGCCAAAACTCCGGGACGCAAGAAGCTTTCTTT.

This clonotype has ten or more counts. This CDR3 is CASRSGGQENTEAFF. The CDR3 DNA reads as TGTGCCAGCAGATCGGGGGGACAGGAGAACACTGAAGCTTTCTTT. The chain links TRBV28 to TRBJ1-1; 8 bases map to TRBD1. CDR1 is MDHEN, CDR2 SYDVKM, per germline. This CDR3 region has 15 residues. Losses at the gene ends were 6 bases for V and 1 base for J; bases not matched to a gene: 7. Full variable domain (rest looked up from reference TRBV28 and TRBJ1-1): DVKVTQSSRYLVKRTGEKVFLECVQDMDHENMFWYRQDPGLGLRLIYFSYDVKMKEKGDIPEGYSVSREKKERFSLILESASTNQTSMYLCASRSGGQENTEAFFGQGTRLTVV.

The table lists this clonotype with many counts. CDR3 amino acids: CASNIRDRGTGELFF. The CDR3 region has the DNA TGTGCCAGCAATATCCGGGACAGGGGTACCGGGGAGCTGTTTTTT. The rearrangement joins TRBV12-3 or TRBV12-4 to TRBJ2-2; 10 bases align to TRBD1. The CDR3 runs to 15 residues. With V trimmed by 7 bases and J by 5 bases, 7 bases remained unmatched.

This clonotype was seen repeatedly, ten times or more. The rearrangement uses TRBV10-3 and TRBJ1-2; 7 bases fit TRBD1. In germline, CDR1 is ENHRY, CDR2 SYGVKD. The CDR3 is 13 amino acids. With V trimmed by 6 bases and J by 1 base, 2 bases remained unmatched. CDR3 DNA: TGTGCCATCAGGCAGGGGGATAACTATGGCTACACCTTC. Translation: CAIRQGDNYGYTF.

V gene TRBV6-1 combines with J gene TRBJ2-5, with 8 bases lining up with TRBD1. CDR1 MNHNS and CDR2 SASEGT come from the germline V gene. V gave up 5 bases and J gave up 4 bases; unmatched junction bases: 9. There are 15 residues in the CDR3. The CDR3: CASSMTGVSVETQYF. CDR3 bases: TGTGCCAGCAGTATGACAGGGGTATCGGTAGAGACCCAGTACTTC.

This clonotype was counted ten times or more. The gene calls are TRBV18 and TRBJ2-5; TRBD1 matches 10 bases. The CDR3 spans 15 residues. CDR1 is KGHSH and CDR2 is LQKENI in the germline V gene. After removal of 3 bases from V and 5 bases from J, the junction contained 6 bases not matched to a gene. CDR3 sequence reads: CASSPWDRGEETQYF. DNA for the CDR3: TGTGCCAGCTCACCCTGGGACAGGGGAGAGGAGACCCAGTACTTC.

At least ten counts were recorded for this clonotype. This chain joins TRBV6-5 and TRBJ1-2; maybe TRBD1 (5 bases). The CDR3 loop spans 14 amino acids. CDR1 and CDR2 (germline): MNHEY, SVGAGI. With 4 bases removed from V and 3 bases from J, the gap between germline ends came to 12 bases. The CDR3 DNA reads as TGTGCCAGCAGTTCCTGGAGGGGAGACTATGGCTACACCTTC. Its translation: CASSSWRGDYGYTF.

This clonotype occurred a few times. The chain carries TRBV10-2 and TRBJ1-5; D uncertain. CDR1 and CDR2 from the germline V gene are WSHSY and SAAADI. This CDR3 spans 14 amino acids. V dropped 7 bases and J dropped 0 bases, with 10 bases sitting between them. CDR3 in amino acids: CASKGSYSNQPQHF. DNA for the CDR3: TGCGCCAGCAAAGGCAGTTATAGCAATCAGCCCCAGCATTTT.

The sample holds many counts of this clonotype. This chain joins TRBV12-3 or TRBV12-4 and TRBJ1-2, with D possibly matching TRBD1 (6 bases). This CDR3 spans 13 amino acids. Written as DNA, the CDR3 is TGTGCTAGTGGGGCTCCAGGGGAATATGGCTACACCTTC. Its translation: CASGAPGEYGYTF.

In its sample, this clonotype was seen a few times. V is TRBV13 and J is TRBJ1-1; 7 nucleotides agree with TRBD1. Germline V gene data show CDR1 as PRHDT and CDR2 as FYEKMQ (reference sequence). The CDR3 covers 14 residues. V lost 0 bases, J lost 8 bases, and 6 bases stayed unmatched. The CDR3 DNA reads as TGTGCCAGCAGCTTAGGGACAGGGAACCTGGAAGCTTTCTTT. Translated, it gives CASSLGTGNLEAFF.

This clonotype was detected ten times or more. The chain links TRBV20-1 to TRBJ2-7; 10 nucleotides line up with TRBD2. V was clipped by 6 bases and J by 6 bases; unmatched bases: 11. The CDR3 length is 14 residues. Germline-derived CDR1 and CDR2 are DFQATT and SNEGSKA (reference sequence). This CDR3 is CSAEEIAGGREQYF. The CDR3 DNA is TGCAGTGCCGAGGAGATAGCGGGGGGTCGCGAGCAGTACTTC.

This clonotype was observed many times. V gene TRBV7-8 combines with J gene TRBJ1-5; D perhaps matches TRBD1 (6 bases). V was cut by 5 bases and J by 2 bases, with 19 bases left in between. The CDR3 is made up of 17 amino acids. CDR1 is SGHVS and CDR2 is FQNEAQ in the germline V gene. The CDR3 here is CASSQGLRGERNQPQHF. The CDR3 bases are TGTGCCAGCAGCCAGGGTTTAAGGGGGGAACGCAATCAGCCCCAGCATTTT.

Worth noting for this clonotype: Relative to the germline gene, one junction end is altered; a read error may explain this. The V gene is TRBV3-1, the J gene TRBJ1-3, with 7 bases lining up with TRBD1. Germline CDR1 reads LGHDT; CDR2 reads YNNKEL (reference sequence). CDR3 size: 15 residues. This CDR3 reads CASKETGRSGNTIFF. The CDR3 DNA follows: TGTGCCAGCAAGGAGACAGGGCGTTCTGGAAACACCATATTTTTT.